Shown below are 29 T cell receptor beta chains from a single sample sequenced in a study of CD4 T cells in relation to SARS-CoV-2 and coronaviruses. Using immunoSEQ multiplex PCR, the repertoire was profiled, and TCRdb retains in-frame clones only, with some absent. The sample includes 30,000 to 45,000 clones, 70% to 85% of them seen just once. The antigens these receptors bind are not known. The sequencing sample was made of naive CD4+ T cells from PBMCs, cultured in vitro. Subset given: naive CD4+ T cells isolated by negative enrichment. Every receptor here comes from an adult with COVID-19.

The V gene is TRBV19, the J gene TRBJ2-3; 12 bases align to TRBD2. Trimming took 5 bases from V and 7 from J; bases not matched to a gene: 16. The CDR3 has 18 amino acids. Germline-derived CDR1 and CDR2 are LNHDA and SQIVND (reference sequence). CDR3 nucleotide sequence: TGTGCCAGTAGTTCGGTGTCCCGGACTAGCGGGGTGCTGTATACGCAGTATTTT. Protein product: CASSSVSRTSGVLYTQYF. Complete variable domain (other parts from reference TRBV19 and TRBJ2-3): DGGITQSPKYLFRKEGQNVTLSCEQNLNHDAMYWYRQDPGQGLRLIYYSQIVNDFQKGDIAEGYSVSREKKESFPLTVTSAQKNPTAFYLCASSSVSRTSGVLYTQYFGPGTRLTVL.

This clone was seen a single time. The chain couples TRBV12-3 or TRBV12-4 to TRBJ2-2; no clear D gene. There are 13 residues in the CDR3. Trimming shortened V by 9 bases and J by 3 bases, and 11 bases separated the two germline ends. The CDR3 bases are TGTGCCAGTGGAGCCCGAGACACCGGGGAGCTGTTTTTT. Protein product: CASGARDTGELFF.

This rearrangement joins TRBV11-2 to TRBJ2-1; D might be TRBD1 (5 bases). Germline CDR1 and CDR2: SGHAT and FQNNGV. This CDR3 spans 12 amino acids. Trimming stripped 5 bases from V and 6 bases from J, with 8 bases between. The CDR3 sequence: CASSGQGNEQFF. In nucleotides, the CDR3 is TGTGCCAGCAGCGGCCAGGGCAATGAGCAGTTCTTC.

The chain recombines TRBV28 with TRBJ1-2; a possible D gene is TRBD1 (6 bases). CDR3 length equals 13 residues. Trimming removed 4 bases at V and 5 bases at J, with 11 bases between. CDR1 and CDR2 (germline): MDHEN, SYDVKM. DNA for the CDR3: TGTGCCAGCAGTTGGACAGATTTTTATGGCTACACCTTC. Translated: CASSWTDFYGYTF.

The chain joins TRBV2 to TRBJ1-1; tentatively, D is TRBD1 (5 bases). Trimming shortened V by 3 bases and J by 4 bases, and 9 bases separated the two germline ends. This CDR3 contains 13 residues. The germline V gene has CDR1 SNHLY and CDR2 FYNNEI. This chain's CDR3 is CASSDTGGTEAFF. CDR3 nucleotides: TGTGCCAGCAGTGATACGGGGGGCACTGAAGCTTTCTTT.

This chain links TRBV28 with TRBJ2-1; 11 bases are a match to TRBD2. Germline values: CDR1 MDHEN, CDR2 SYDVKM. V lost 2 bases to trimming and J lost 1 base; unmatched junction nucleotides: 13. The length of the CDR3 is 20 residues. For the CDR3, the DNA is TGTGCCAGCAGTTTAAGGGGGGCTAGCGGGAGGCTCCCATCCTACAATGAGCAGTTCTTC. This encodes CASSLRGASGRLPSYNEQFF.

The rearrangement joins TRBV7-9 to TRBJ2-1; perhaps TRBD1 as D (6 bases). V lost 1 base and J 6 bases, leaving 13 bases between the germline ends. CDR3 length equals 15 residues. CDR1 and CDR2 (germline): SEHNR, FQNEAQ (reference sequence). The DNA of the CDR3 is TGTGCCAGCAGCTTAGTCCAGGGGCTGGCCAATGAGCAGTTCTTC. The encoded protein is CASSLVQGLANEQFF.

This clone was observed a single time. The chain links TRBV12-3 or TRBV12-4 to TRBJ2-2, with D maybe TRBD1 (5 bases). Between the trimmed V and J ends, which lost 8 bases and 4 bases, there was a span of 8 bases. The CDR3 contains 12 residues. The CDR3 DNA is TGTGCCAGCGGAACAGGCACCGGGGAGCTGTTTTTT. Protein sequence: CASGTGTGELFF.

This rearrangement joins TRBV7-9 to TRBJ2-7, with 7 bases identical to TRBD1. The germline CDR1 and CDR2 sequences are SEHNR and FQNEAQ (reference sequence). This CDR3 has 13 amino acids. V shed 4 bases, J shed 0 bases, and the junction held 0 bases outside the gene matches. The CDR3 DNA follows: TGTGCCAGCAGCTGGGACAGCTCCTACGAGCAGTACTTC. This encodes CASSWDSSYEQYF.

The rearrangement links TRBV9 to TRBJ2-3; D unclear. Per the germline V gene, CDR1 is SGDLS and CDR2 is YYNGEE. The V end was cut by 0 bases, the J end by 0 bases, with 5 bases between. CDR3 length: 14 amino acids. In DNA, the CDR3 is TGTGCCAGCAGCGTAGGAATTAGCACAGATACGCAGTATTTT. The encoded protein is CASSVGISTDTQYF.

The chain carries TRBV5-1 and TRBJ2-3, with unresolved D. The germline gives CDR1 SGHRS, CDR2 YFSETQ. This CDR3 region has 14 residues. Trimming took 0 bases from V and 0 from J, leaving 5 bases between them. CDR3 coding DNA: TGCGCCAGCAGCTTGGGTGGAAGCACAGATACGCAGTATTTT. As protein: CASSLGGSTDTQYF.

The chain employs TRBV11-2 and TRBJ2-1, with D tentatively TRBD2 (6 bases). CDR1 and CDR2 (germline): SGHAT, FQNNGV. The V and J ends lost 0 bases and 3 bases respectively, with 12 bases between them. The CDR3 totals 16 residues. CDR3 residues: CASSLDLGGVYNEQFF. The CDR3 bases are TGTGCCAGCAGCTTAGACCTTGGCGGGGTCTACAATGAGCAGTTCTTC.

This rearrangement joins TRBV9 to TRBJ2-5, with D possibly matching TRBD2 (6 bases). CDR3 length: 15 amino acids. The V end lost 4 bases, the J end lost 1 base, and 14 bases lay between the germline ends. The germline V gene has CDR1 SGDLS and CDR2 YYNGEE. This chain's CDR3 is CASSPLGGLQETQYF. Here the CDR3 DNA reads TGTGCCAGCAGCCCTCTGGGGGGACTCCAAGAGACCCAGTACTTC.

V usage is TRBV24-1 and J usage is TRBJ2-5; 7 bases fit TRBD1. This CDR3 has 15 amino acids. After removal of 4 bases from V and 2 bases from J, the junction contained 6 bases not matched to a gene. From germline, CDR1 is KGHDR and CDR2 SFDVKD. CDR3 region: CATSDLTGPQETQYF. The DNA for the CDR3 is TGTGCCACCAGTGACTTGACAGGGCCGCAAGAGACCCAGTACTTC.

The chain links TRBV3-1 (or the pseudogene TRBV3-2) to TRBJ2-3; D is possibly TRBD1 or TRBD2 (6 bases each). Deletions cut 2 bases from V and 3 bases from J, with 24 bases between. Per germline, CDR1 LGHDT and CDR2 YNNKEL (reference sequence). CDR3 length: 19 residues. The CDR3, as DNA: TGTGCCAGCAGCCAATCCGTCTGGACGGGGGCACCGGTGACAGATACGCAGTATTTT. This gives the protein CASSQSVWTGAPVTDTQYF.

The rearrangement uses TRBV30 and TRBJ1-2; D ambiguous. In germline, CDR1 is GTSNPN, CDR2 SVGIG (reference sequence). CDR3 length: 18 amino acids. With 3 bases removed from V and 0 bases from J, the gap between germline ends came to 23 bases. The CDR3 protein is CAWSQVLAWRASNYGYTF. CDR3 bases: TGTGCCTGGAGCCAGGTACTAGCTTGGAGGGCTTCTAACTATGGCTACACCTTC.

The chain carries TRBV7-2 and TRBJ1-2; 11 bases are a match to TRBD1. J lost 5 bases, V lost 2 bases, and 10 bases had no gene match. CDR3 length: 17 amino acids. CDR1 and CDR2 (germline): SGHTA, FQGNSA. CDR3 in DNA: TGTGCCAGCAGCTTAAGCCGGGACAGGGGGGTTACGTATGGCTACACCTTC. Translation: CASSLSRDRGVTYGYTF.

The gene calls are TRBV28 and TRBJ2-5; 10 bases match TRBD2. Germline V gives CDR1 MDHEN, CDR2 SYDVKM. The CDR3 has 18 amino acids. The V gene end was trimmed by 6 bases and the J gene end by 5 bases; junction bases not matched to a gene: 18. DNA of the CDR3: TGTGCCAGCAGAGGAAAAAGGGGGGCTAGCGGGAGTCTTGAGACCCAGTACTTC. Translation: CASRGKRGASGSLETQYF.

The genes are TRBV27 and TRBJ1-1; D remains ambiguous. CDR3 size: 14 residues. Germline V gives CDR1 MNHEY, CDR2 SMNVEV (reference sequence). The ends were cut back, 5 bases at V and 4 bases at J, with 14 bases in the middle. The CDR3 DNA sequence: TGTGCCAGCAGTCTTACCTTTGTGGTCACTGAAGCTTTCTTT. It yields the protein CASSLTFVVTEAFF.

The CDR3 is CASYGGQGDIQYF. In DNA, the CDR3 is TGTGCCAGCTATGGGGGACAGGGAGACATTCAGTACTTC. The V and J genes are TRBV28 and TRBJ2-4; 9 bases are shared with TRBD1. Germline V lookup: CDR1 MDHEN, CDR2 SYDVKM. V trimming: 8 bases; J trimming: 8 bases; junction bases outside the gene matches: 7. The CDR3 contains 13 residues.

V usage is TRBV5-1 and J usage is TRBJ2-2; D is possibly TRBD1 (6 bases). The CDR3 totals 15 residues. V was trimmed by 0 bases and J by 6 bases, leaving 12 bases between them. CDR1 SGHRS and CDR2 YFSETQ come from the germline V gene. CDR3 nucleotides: TGCGCCAGCAGCTTGGAAAAGGGGGTTGCCGGGGAGCTGTTTTTT. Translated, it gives CASSLEKGVAGELFF.

The DNA for the CDR3 is TGTGCCAGCTCACCACAGGGAGGTATGAACACTGAAGCTTTCTTT. Its protein product is CASSPQGGMNTEAFF. J is TRBJ1-1 and V is TRBV18; the D is unclear. The germline V and J ends were trimmed by 1 base and 0 bases, with 9 bases remaining between them. The CDR3 runs to 15 residues. Germline V gives CDR1 KGHSH, CDR2 LQKENI.

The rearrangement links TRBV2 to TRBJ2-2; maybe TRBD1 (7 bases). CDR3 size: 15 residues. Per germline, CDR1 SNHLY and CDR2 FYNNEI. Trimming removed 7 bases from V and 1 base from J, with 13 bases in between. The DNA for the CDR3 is TGTGCCAGCAACTACCAGGGGGGGAACACCGGGGAGCTGTTTTTT. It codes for CASNYQGGNTGELFF. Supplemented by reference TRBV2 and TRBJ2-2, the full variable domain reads EPEVTQTPSHQVTQMGQEVILRCVPISNHLYFYWYRQILGQKVEFLVSFYNNEISEKSEIFDDQFSVERPDGSNFTLKIRSTKLEDSAMYFCASNYQGGNTGELFFGEGSRLTVL.

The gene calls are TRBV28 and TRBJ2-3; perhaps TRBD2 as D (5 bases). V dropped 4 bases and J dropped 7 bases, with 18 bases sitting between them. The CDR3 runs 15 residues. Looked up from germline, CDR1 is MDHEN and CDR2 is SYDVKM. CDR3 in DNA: TGTGCCAGCAGTTCGGGCCCCGTCTCGGGAAATACGCAGTATTTT. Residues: CASSSGPVSGNTQYF.

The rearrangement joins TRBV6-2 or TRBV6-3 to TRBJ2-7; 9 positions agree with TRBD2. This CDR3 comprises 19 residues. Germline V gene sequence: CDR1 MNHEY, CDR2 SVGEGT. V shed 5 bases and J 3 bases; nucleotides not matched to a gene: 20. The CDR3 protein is CASSNPGTFLAGNFYEQYF. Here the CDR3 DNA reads TGTGCCAGCAGTAACCCAGGGACATTTCTAGCGGGGAATTTCTACGAGCAGTACTTC.

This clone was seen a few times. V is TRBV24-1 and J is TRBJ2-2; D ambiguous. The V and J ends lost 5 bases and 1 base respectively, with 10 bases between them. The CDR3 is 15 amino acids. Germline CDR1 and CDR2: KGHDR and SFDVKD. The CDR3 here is CATSAHSQNTGELFF. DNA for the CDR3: TGTGCCACCAGTGCCCATAGTCAGAACACCGGGGAGCTGTTTTTT.

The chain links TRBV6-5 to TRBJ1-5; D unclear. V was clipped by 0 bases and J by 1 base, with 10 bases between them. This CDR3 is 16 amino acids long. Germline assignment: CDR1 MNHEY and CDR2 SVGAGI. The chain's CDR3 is CASSYSMVGSNQPQHF. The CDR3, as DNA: TGTGCCAGCAGTTACTCAATGGTGGGGAGCAATCAGCCCCAGCATTTT.

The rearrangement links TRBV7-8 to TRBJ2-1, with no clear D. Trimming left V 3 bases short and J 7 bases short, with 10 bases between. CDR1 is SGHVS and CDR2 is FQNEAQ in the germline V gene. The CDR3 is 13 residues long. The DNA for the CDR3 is TGTGCCAGCAGCTTCGCCCCAATGAATGAGCAGTTCTTC. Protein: CASSFAPMNEQFF.

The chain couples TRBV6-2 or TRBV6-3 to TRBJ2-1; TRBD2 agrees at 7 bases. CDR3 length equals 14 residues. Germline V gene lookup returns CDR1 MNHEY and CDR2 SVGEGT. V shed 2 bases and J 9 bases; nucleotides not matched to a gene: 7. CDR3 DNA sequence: TGTGCCAGCAGTTACCCAGGACTAGTCGGTGAGCAGTTCTTC. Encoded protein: CASSYPGLVGEQFF.